Shown below are 21 T cell receptor beta chains from a single sample sequenced in a study of blood T cell repertoires in COVID-19. Sequencing used immunoSEQ multiplex PCR; TCRdb keeps in-frame clones, though not all of them. This sample has about 170,000 clones, with about 93% found just once. The sample comprised peripheral blood. These receptors all come from a woman aged 45-59 years with acute or convalescent COVID-19.

The chain recombines TRBV10-3 with TRBJ1-2; 9 nucleotides match TRBD1. This CDR3 comprises 13 residues. Germline trimming cut 6 bases from V and 4 bases from J; bases unmatched to any gene: 3. Germline CDR1 is ENHRY and CDR2 is SYGVKD. The CDR3 DNA reads TGTGCCATCAGCCTGACAGGGGGCTATGGCTACACCTTC. Translation: CAISLTGGYGYTF.

The V gene is TRBV27, the J gene TRBJ2-5; D gene unclear. V gave up 5 bases and J gave up 7 bases, with 11 bases separating them. The CDR3 extends over 12 amino acids. CDR1 is MNHEY and CDR2 is SMNVEV in the germline V gene (reference sequence). The CDR3 DNA sequence: TGTGCCAGCAGTCCATCTATCGGGACCCAGTACTTC. It yields the protein CASSPSIGTQYF.

This chain joins TRBV19 and TRBJ2-7; 7 positions agree with TRBD1. The germline V gene has CDR1 LNHDA and CDR2 SQIVND (reference sequence). J gave up 2 bases and V 1 base, and 8 bases lay outside the gene matches. CDR3 length: 16 residues. CDR3 sequence (DNA): TGTGCCAGTAGTATAGGGGACAGCACCTTTGCCTACGAGCAGTACTTC. Translation: CASSIGDSTFAYEQYF.

This rearrangement joins TRBV19 to TRBJ2-1; unclear D gene. In germline, CDR1 is LNHDA, CDR2 SQIVND (reference sequence). CDR3 length: 15 residues. Trimming shortened V by 6 bases and J by 0 bases, and 12 bases separated the two germline ends. CDR3 sequence: CASSFRPGSYNEQFF. In DNA form, the CDR3 reads TGTGCCAGTAGCTTTCGGCCAGGCTCCTACAATGAGCAGTTCTTC.

The chain joins TRBV18 to TRBJ1-3; TRBD1 matches 8 bases. Germline-derived CDR1 and CDR2 are KGHSH and LQKENI. The CDR3 has 16 residues. V trimming: 5 bases; J trimming: 0 bases; junction bases outside the gene matches: 6. The CDR3 region is CASSAGQVTSGNTIYF. The CDR3 bases are TGTGCCAGCTCAGCGGGACAGGTCACCTCTGGAAACACCATATATTTT.

CDR3: CASSRTSDTQYF. The CDR3 DNA reads as TGTGCCAGCAGCCGGACTAGCGATACGCAGTATTTT. V is TRBV7-8 and J is TRBJ2-3; 8 nucleotides line up with TRBD2. The V segment lost 5 bases and the J segment 6 bases; nucleotides outside the gene matches: 1. Germline loops: CDR1 SGHVS, CDR2 FQNEAQ. The CDR3 has 12 residues. Full variable domain (outside the CDR3, taken from reference TRBV7-8 and TRBJ2-3): GAGVSQSPRYKVAKRGQDVALRCDPISGHVSLFWYQQALGQGPEFLTYFQNEAQLDKSGLPSDRFFAERPEGSVSTLKIQRTQQEDSAVYLCASSRTSDTQYFGPGTRLTVL.

The V and J genes are TRBV6-7 and TRBJ1-1; possibly TRBD1 for D (6 bases). TRBV6-7 is an ORF; its function is uncertain. V was trimmed by 0 bases and J by 0 bases, leaving 14 bases between them. The CDR3 runs 17 residues. The CDR3 loop reads CASSYSRDKVMNTEAFF. The CDR3 nucleotides read TGTGCCAGCAGTTACTCGAGGGACAAAGTTATGAACACTGAAGCTTTCTTT.

The genes are TRBV11-2 and TRBJ1-3, with 7 bases fitting TRBD1. Germline-derived CDR1 and CDR2 are SGHAT and FQNNGV. Trimming took 5 bases from V and 0 from J; bases not matched to a gene: 4. The CDR3 totals 15 residues. CDR3 nucleotides: TGTGCCAGCAGCCGCGGGACAGCCTCTGGAAACACCATATATTTT. It is translated as CASSRGTASGNTIYF.

DNA for the CDR3: TGTGCCAGCTCCGCTAAACAGGGTCCTAGCTATGGCTACACCTTC. Its protein is CASSAKQGPSYGYTF. V is TRBV7-8 and J is TRBJ1-2; possibly TRBD1 for D (6 bases). The CDR3 sequence is 15 residues long. With 8 bases removed from V and 4 bases from J, the gap between germline ends came to 20 bases. Germline V gene lookup returns CDR1 SGHVS and CDR2 FQNEAQ. Together with reference TRBV7-8 and TRBJ1-2, the CDR3 gives the full variable domain: GAGVSQSPRYKVAKRGQDVALRCDPISGHVSLFWYQQALGQGPEFLTYFQNEAQLDKSGLPSDRFFAERPEGSVSTLKIQRTQQEDSAVYLCASSAKQGPSYGYTFGSGTRLTVV.

The chain employs TRBV6-5 and TRBJ2-7; D ambiguous. The V gene lost 6 bases and the J gene lost 1 base, with 10 bases spanning the gap. The CDR3 loop spans 13 amino acids. The germline V gene has CDR1 MNHEY and CDR2 SVGAGI. The CDR3 sequence is CASSYLGSYEQYF. The CDR3 DNA follows: TGTGCCAGCAGCTATCTAGGATCCTACGAGCAGTACTTC.

The chain uses TRBV4-3 and TRBJ1-4; TRBD1 aligns across 8 bases. The CDR3 is made up of 16 amino acids. From germline, CDR1 is LGHNA and CDR2 YSLEER. Losses at the gene ends were 1 base for V and 8 bases for J; bases not matched to a gene: 9. In nucleotides, the CDR3 is TGCGCCAGCAGCCAAGCCGCCGACAGGGGTATCGAAAAACTGTTTTTT. It encodes CASSQAADRGIEKLFF.

The chain recombines TRBV7-2 with TRBJ1-2; tentative D call: TRBD1 (5 bases). Trimming removed 5 bases at V and 4 bases at J, with 26 bases between. Germline V CDR1 and CDR2: SGHTA, FQGNSA. CDR3 length: 18 amino acids. CDR3 in amino acids: CASSALAGKSFVAYGYTF. DNA of the CDR3: TGTGCCAGCAGCGCCTTAGCAGGGAAATCCTTCGTCGCCTATGGCTACACCTTC.

The chain links TRBV7-6 to TRBJ2-1; 8 positions match TRBD2. Germline V gene data show CDR1 as SGHVS and CDR2 as FNYEAQ. The junction had 10 bases not matched to a gene; V was cut back by 6 bases and J by 6 bases. The CDR3 loop spans 15 amino acids. In DNA form, the CDR3 reads TGTGCCAGCAGGGGTTGGGCGGGAGGTGGCAATGAGCAGTTCTTC. As protein: CASRGWAGGGNEQFF.

The chain combines TRBV3-1 (or the pseudogene TRBV3-2) with TRBJ2-5, with a tentative D call TRBD2 (6 bases). The germline V gene encodes CDR1 LGHDT and CDR2 YNNKEL (reference sequence). The CDR3 runs to 16 residues. Trimming cost V 4 bases and J 1 base, with 16 bases left between them. The DNA of the CDR3 is TGTGCCAGCAGCCCTGGGTTTGTGGGGGGCCAAGAGACCCAGTACTTC. This codes for CASSPGFVGGQETQYF.

V usage is TRBV30 and J usage is TRBJ1-6; weak D call: TRBD1 (6 bases). Germline V gives CDR1 GTSNPN, CDR2 SVGIG (reference sequence). This CDR3 is 13 amino acids long. V shed 5 bases and J shed 7 bases, with 12 bases lying between them. The CDR3 spells CAWVGRGNSPLHF. The CDR3 DNA reads TGTGCCTGGGTGGGCAGGGGAAATTCACCCCTCCACTTT.

This chain connects TRBV10-1 to TRBJ2-5; 13 bases align to TRBD2. The J segment lost 5 bases and the V segment lost 4 bases, leaving 7 bases of the junction unmatched. Per germline, CDR1 WNHNN and CDR2 SYGVQD (reference sequence). The CDR3 extends over 16 amino acids. For the CDR3, the DNA is TGCGCCAGCAGTGCCTGGACTAGCGGGGGTCGGGAGACCCAGTACTTC. It codes for CASSAWTSGGRETQYF.

V and J are TRBV6-5 and TRBJ1-2; D is possibly TRBD1 (5 bases). In germline, CDR1 is MNHEY, CDR2 SVGAGI. The CDR3 covers 12 residues. The ends were cut back, 8 bases at V and 2 bases at J, with 9 bases in the middle. CDR3 residues: CASGRGNYGYTF. The CDR3 DNA sequence: TGTGCCAGCGGACGGGGGAACTATGGCTACACCTTC.

In its sample, this clone was seen once. This rearrangement joins TRBV3-1 (or the pseudogene TRBV3-2) to TRBJ1-3, with D possibly being TRBD1 (5 bases). Germline V lookup: CDR1 LGHDT, CDR2 YNNKEL (reference sequence). This CDR3 region has 14 residues. The V gene lost 4 bases and the J gene lost 2 bases, with 9 bases spanning the gap. The CDR3 bases are TGTGCCAGCAGCCTCGGGGGGACTGGAAACACCATATATTTT. As protein: CASSLGGTGNTIYF.

The CDR3 DNA reads as TGTGCCAGCAGTTTATTGACAGGGAGTGAAAAACTGTTTTTT. Amino acid sequence: CASSLLTGSEKLFF. The V and J genes are TRBV28 and TRBJ1-4; the match to TRBD1 covers 7 bases. Germline values: CDR1 MDHEN, CDR2 SYDVKM. This CDR3 contains 14 residues. V was clipped by 1 base and J by 7 bases; unmatched bases: 3.

The chain employs TRBV7-2 and TRBJ2-1, with 7 bases identical to TRBD2. The CDR3 covers 15 residues. CDR1 and CDR2 (germline): SGHTA, FQGNSA. The V and J ends lost 1 base and 4 bases, in that order; junction bases with no gene match: 4. CDR3 DNA sequence: TGTGCCAGCAGCTTAGATAGCGGGCGTTACAATGAGCAGTTCTTC. Protein sequence: CASSLDSGRYNEQFF.

The gene calls are TRBV12-5 and TRBJ1-2, with TRBD1 as a possible D gene (6 bases). V was trimmed by 3 bases and J by 7 bases, leaving 21 bases between them. There are 16 residues in the CDR3. CDR1 is LGHNT, CDR2 FRNRAP, per germline. CDR3 nucleotide sequence: TGTGCTAGTGGTTTTTCCCAGGGGTCACTTTCGGGTGGCTACACCTTC. Protein: CASGFSQGSLSGGYTF.